This TCR beta chain is drawn from a study of shared clonotypes between healthy human individuals. In regard to this clone: Its antigen is undetermined.

Study conclusions and caveats: Large depth notwithstanding, sorted-subset sequencing proved incomplete by rarefaction. Generally, naive subsets (rather than memory subsets) showed larger estimated richness.

CDR3 length equals 14 residues. The germline V gene has CDR1 WSHSY and CDR2 SAAADI. Trimming removed 11 bases from V and 2 bases from J, with 17 bases in between. It was CD45RO-negative cells, positively selected for CCR7, that made up naive CD8 cells, with terminally differentiated effector memory CD45RA+ cells excluded. DNA at roughly 0.2 ug, tens of thousands of T cell genomes, went into sorted-subset replicate PCRs. The protocol was immunoSEQ multiplex PCR, while the TCRdb copy is restricted to in-frame clones and leaves out a portion. This repertoire shows roughly 1,800,000 clones, about 95% found once; its top ten account for more than 0.9%.

This TCR came from a man in his late teens or twenties in good health. Source material: naive CD8+ T cells sorted from blood. J is TRBJ2-3 and V is TRBV10-2; D might be TRBD1 (6 bases). The CDR3 is CASRWGPVTDTQYF. In DNA form, the CDR3 reads TGCGCCTCCCGGTGGGGGCCGGTCACAGATACGCAGTATTTT.